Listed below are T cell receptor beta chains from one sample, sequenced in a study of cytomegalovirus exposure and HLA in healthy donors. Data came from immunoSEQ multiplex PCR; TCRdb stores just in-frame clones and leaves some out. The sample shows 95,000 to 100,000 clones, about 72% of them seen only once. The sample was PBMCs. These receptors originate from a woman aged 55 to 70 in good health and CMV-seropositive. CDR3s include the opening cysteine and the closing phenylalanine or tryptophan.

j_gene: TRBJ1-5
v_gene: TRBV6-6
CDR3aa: CASSWEANQPQHF

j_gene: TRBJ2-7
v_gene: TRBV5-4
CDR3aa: CASNQDRVGEQYF

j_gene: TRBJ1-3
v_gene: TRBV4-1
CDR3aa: CASSQETNDWGQAENTIYF

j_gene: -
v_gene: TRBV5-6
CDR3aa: CASSSRTSGRYEQYF

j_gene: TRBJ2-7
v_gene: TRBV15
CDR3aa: CATSRAGASYEQYF

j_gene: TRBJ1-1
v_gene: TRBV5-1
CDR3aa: CASSLEGGGVNTEAFF

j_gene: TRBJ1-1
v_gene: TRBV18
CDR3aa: CASSPGPGRNTEAFF

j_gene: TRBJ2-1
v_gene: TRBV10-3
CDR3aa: CAIRSDEGANNEQFF

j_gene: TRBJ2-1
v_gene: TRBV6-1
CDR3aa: CASSEGSSLAAYNEQFF

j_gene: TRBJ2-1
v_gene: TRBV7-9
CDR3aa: CSSSSQNEQFF

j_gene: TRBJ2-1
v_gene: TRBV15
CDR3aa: CATSYTMPYNEQFF

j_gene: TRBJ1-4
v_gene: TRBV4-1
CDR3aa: CASSQFTGTGNEKLFF

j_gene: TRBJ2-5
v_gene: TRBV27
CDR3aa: CASSLNRGETQYF